The next 24 T cell receptor beta chains were all read from a single sample in a study of STAT3 mutations in large granular lymphocyte leukemia. For these TCRs, the target antigens are not known. Profiled with immunoSEQ multiplex PCR; TCRdb holds only in-frame clones, not every one. The table shows some 17,000 clones, with roughly 81% occurring only once. Study findings and constraints: In T-cell large granular lymphocyte leukemia, about half of patients showed multiple immunodominant subclonotypes.

Sequenced material: peripheral blood mononuclear cells. The receptors originated from a man aged 45-65 years with T-cell large granular lymphocyte leukemia. Some clones in this sample may be carry-over from other donors' samples.

The V gene is TRBV6-1, the J gene TRBJ2-7; D is unclear. The germline V and J ends were trimmed by 1 base and 1 base, with 8 bases remaining between them. Germline values: CDR1 MNHNS, CDR2 SASEGT. The CDR3 spans 14 residues. CDR3 sequence reads: CASSEGPNSYEQYF. The CDR3 nucleotides read TGTGCCAGCAGTGAAGGGCCGAATTCCTACGAGCAGTACTTC.

Here the CDR3 DNA reads TGTGCCAGCAGCCACTACACTGAAGCTTTCTTT. This codes for CASSHYTEAFF. V usage is TRBV6-1 and J usage is TRBJ1-1; D not certain. Between the trimmed V and J ends, which lost 6 bases and 3 bases, there was a span of 5 bases. The CDR3 loop spans 11 amino acids. The germline CDR1 and CDR2 sequences are MNHNS and SASEGT.

The chain couples TRBV5-1 to TRBJ2-7; 7 nucleotides agree with TRBD1. Germline CDR1 is SGHRS and CDR2 is YFSETQ. The CDR3 loop spans 13 amino acids. With 4 bases clipped from V and 3 bases from J, the junction kept 4 bases outside the gene matches. The CDR3 bases are TGCGCCAGCAGCCAGGGACAGAACTACGAGCAGTACTTC. Protein: CASSQGQNYEQYF. The whole variable domain, remainder taken from reference TRBV5-1 and TRBJ2-7, is KAGVTQTPRYLIKTRGQQVTLSCSPISGHRSVSWYQQTPGQGLQFLFEYFSETQRNKGNFPGRFSGRQFSNSRSEMNVSTLELGDSALYLCASSQGQNYEQYFGPGTRLTVT.

This clone was picked up a small number of times. The chain combines TRBV6-4 with TRBJ2-3, with 10 nucleotides matching TRBD2. This CDR3 spans 15 amino acids. V trimming: 4 bases; J trimming: 1 base; junction bases outside the gene matches: 2. Germline assignment: CDR1 MRHNA and CDR2 SNTAGT. Here the CDR3 reads CASSVGTSGTDTQYF. The CDR3 nucleotides are TGTGCCAGCAGTGTCGGGACTAGCGGCACAGATACGCAGTATTTT.

V and J are TRBV18 and TRBJ2-5, with D possibly being TRBD1 (6 bases). Trimming took 0 bases from V and 6 from J, leaving 14 bases between them. CDR1 is KGHSH and CDR2 is LQKENI in the germline V gene. This CDR3 has 15 residues. The CDR3 DNA reads as TGTGCCAGCTCACCACCGGTGAACAGGGAGAAGACCCAGTACTTC. Protein sequence: CASSPPVNREKTQYF.

This chain connects TRBV7-2 to TRBJ2-2; D may be TRBD1 (5 bases). Trimming pared 2 bases from V and 4 bases from J, leaving 5 bases between. This CDR3 region has 13 residues. Germline V gives CDR1 SGHTA, CDR2 FQGNSA. The CDR3 spells CASSLQGTGELFF. The CDR3, as DNA: TGTGCCAGCAGCTTACAGGGCACCGGGGAGCTGTTTTTT.

This clone was found a few times. The chain employs TRBV7-3 and TRBJ2-1, with 9 positions matching TRBD1. The CDR3 length is 16 residues. Per germline, CDR1 SGHTA and CDR2 FQGTGA. J was trimmed by 7 bases and V by 3 bases; bases with no gene match: 10. The CDR3 region is CASSLQTGTGRNEQFF. CDR3 in DNA: TGTGCCAGCAGCTTGCAGACCGGGACAGGGCGGAATGAGCAGTTCTTC.

This chain's CDR3 is CASSLDIAKNIQYF. The CDR3 bases are TGTGCCAGCAGCTTAGACATAGCCAAAAACATTCAGTACTTC. The chain uses TRBV11-2 and TRBJ2-4; D call uncertain. CDR1 and CDR2 (germline): SGHAT, FQNNGV. CDR3 length: 14 residues. The V end was cut by 0 bases, the J end by 0 bases, with 3 bases between.

The chain links TRBV25-1 to TRBJ1-4, with TRBD1 matching over 12 bases. V lost 4 bases and J lost 7; bases outside the gene matches: 1. The CDR3 spans 14 residues. Germline V gene sequence: CDR1 MGHDK, CDR2 SYGVNS. The CDR3 here is CASSGGQGAEKLFF. The CDR3 DNA follows: TGTGCCAGCAGTGGGGGACAGGGGGCTGAAAAACTGTTTTTT. Complete variable domain (other parts from reference TRBV25-1 and TRBJ1-4): EADIYQTPRYLVIGTGKKITLECSQTMGHDKMYWYQQDPGMELHLIHYSYGVNSTEKGDLSSESTVSRIRTEHFPLTLESARPSHTSQYLCASSGGQGAEKLFFGSGTQLSVL.

The rearrangement uses TRBV6-4 and TRBJ2-6, with no clear D. V lost 2 bases to trimming and J lost 2 bases, with 4 bases between them. The germline V gene encodes CDR1 MRHNA and CDR2 SNTAGT. The CDR3 is 14 amino acids. CDR3 nucleotide sequence: TGTGCCAGCAGTGACGGGGCTGGGGCCAACGTCCTGACTTTC. It specifies CASSDGAGANVLTF.

CDR3 sequence reads: CASSPTGTGAWNEQFF. The CDR3 region has the DNA TGCGCCAGCAGCCCGACAGGGACAGGGGCTTGGAATGAGCAGTTCTTC. The chain is built from TRBV5-1 and TRBJ2-1, with TRBD1 matching 10 bases. This CDR3 spans 16 amino acids. V shed 4 bases, J shed 7 bases, and the junction held 11 bases outside the gene matches. Germline V CDR1 and CDR2: SGHRS, YFSETQ.

This sequence joins TRBV19 and TRBJ2-5; 7 positions agree with TRBD2. Per the germline V gene, CDR1 is LNHDA and CDR2 is SQIVND (reference sequence). V dropped 4 bases and J dropped 2; count of bases not matched to a gene: 4. The CDR3 consists of 14 residues. CDR3 sequence (DNA): TGTGCCAGTAGTAAGAGGGAGGGTCAAGAGACCCAGTACTTC. The encoded protein is CASSKREGQETQYF.

The chain's CDR3 is CASSQGLAGAGDTQYF. DNA of the CDR3: TGCGCCAGCAGTCAGGGACTAGCGGGAGCCGGGGATACGCAGTATTTT. V is TRBV5-1 and J is TRBJ2-3; 14 bases align to TRBD2. V was pared by 5 bases and J by 6 bases, with 8 bases of the junction left unmatched. Germline V CDR1 and CDR2: SGHRS, YFSETQ. The CDR3 sequence is 16 residues long. The variable domain in full, completed from reference TRBV5-1 and TRBJ2-3, reads KAGVTQTPRYLIKTRGQQVTLSCSPISGHRSVSWYQQTPGQGLQFLFEYFSETQRNKGNFPGRFSGRQFSNSRSEMNVSTLELGDSALYLCASSQGLAGAGDTQYFGPGTRLTVL.

This clone was seen only once. The J gene is TRBJ2-3, the V gene TRBV11-2; the match to TRBD2 covers 8 bases. The length of the CDR3 is 15 residues. Germline assignment: CDR1 SGHAT and CDR2 FQNNGV. V was clipped by 1 base and J by 2 bases; unmatched bases: 2. The chain's CDR3 is CASSLGGGHTDTQYF. In DNA, the CDR3 is TGTGCCAGCAGCTTAGGCGGGGGGCACACAGATACGCAGTATTTT.

The chain joins TRBV5-1 to TRBJ2-3; D possibly corresponds to TRBD2 (6 bases). Germline V gene lookup returns CDR1 SGHRS and CDR2 YFSETQ. The V gene lost 5 bases and the J gene lost 0 bases, with 13 bases spanning the gap. The CDR3 extends over 15 amino acids. CDR3 sequence: CASRLSGPSTDTQYF. As DNA, the CDR3 is TGCGCCAGCAGACTTAGCGGTCCTAGCACAGATACGCAGTATTTT.

This chain joins TRBV14 and TRBJ2-3; 9 bases are a match to TRBD2. Germline assignment: CDR1 SGHDN and CDR2 FVKESK. V shed 4 bases and J 10 bases; nucleotides not matched to a gene: 6. The CDR3 runs 13 residues. CDR3 in DNA: TGTGCCAGCAGCCCCTTCGCGGGGGGGGCGCAGTATTTT. Protein: CASSPFAGGAQYF.

The chain employs TRBV28 and TRBJ1-1, with a possible D match to TRBD1 (5 bases). Germline-derived CDR1 and CDR2 are MDHEN and SYDVKM. Trimming took 3 bases from V and 9 from J, leaving 11 bases between them. The CDR3 loop spans 12 amino acids. In DNA, the CDR3 is TGTGCCAGCAGTTTGAGACAGTTAAAAGCTTTCTTT. Residues: CASSLRQLKAFF.

This clone was detected a few times. The chain links TRBV6-1 to TRBJ1-1, with TRBD1 matching over 7 bases. This CDR3 comprises 14 residues. Germline lookup yields CDR1 MNHNS and CDR2 SASEGT. Trimming cost V 2 bases and J 6 bases; bases outside gene matches: 6. The chain's CDR3 is CASSEPGGDPEAFF. DNA for the CDR3: TGTGCCAGCAGTGAACCAGGGGGGGATCCTGAAGCTTTCTTT.

The chain combines TRBV4-3 with TRBJ2-7; D gene uncertain. V lost 0 bases to trimming and J lost 5 bases, with 11 bases between them. The germline V gene has CDR1 LGHNA and CDR2 YSLEER. This CDR3 spans 14 amino acids. The chain's CDR3 is CASSQDVGRDEQYF. In DNA form, the CDR3 reads TGCGCCAGCAGCCAAGATGTTGGTCGGGACGAGCAGTACTTC.

The chain recombines TRBV6-5 with TRBJ1-2; the D is unclear. The CDR3 totals 11 residues. Germline V gene sequence: CDR1 MNHEY, CDR2 SVGAGI. Trimming removed 5 bases at V and 8 bases at J, with 9 bases between. This CDR3 is CASSTAEGYTF. DNA for the CDR3: TGTGCCAGCAGTACTGCTGAGGGCTACACCTTC.

CDR3 region: CSVFTVEAFF. In DNA, the CDR3 is TGCAGCGTTTTCACAGTAGAAGCTTTCTTT. The chain joins TRBV29-1 to TRBJ1-1, with D uncertain. The CDR3 consists of 10 residues. Germline CDR1 reads SQVTM; CDR2 reads ANQGSEA. The V end lost 5 bases, the J end lost 8 bases, and 9 bases lay between the germline ends.

In DNA form, the CDR3 reads TGTGCCAGCACCGAGAGAGGGACGGGAAAACTGTTTTTT. This translates into CASTERGTGKLFF. This sequence joins TRBV27 and TRBJ1-4, with D possibly matching TRBD1 (5 bases). The CDR3 has 13 residues. From germline, CDR1 is MNHEY and CDR2 SMNVEV (reference sequence). The V gene lost 7 bases and the J gene lost 10 bases, with 16 bases spanning the gap.

The chain recombines TRBV30 with TRBJ1-5, with a possible D match to TRBD1 (6 bases). The V end lost 3 bases, the J end lost 0 bases, and 12 bases lay between the germline ends. CDR1 and CDR2 (germline): GTSNPN, SVGIG (reference sequence). This CDR3 comprises 15 residues. CDR3 DNA sequence: TGTGCCTGGAGCCCCCGGGGGGCTAGCAATCAGCCCCAGCATTTT. Amino acid sequence: CAWSPRGASNQPQHF. Combining the CDR3 with reference TRBV30 and TRBJ1-5 gives the whole variable domain SQTIHQWPATLVQPVGSPLSLECTVEGTSNPNLYWYRQAAGRGLQLLFYSVGIGQISSEVPQNLSASRPQDRQFILSSKKLLLSDSGFYLCAWSPRGASNQPQHFGDGTRLSIL.

V is TRBV5-1 and J is TRBJ2-5; tentative D call: TRBD2 (6 bases). The length of the CDR3 is 15 residues. V was clipped by 6 bases and J by 5 bases, with 20 bases between them. Germline V lookup: CDR1 SGHRS, CDR2 YFSETQ. This CDR3 reads CASKTIRGLQETQYF. In nucleotides, the CDR3 is TGCGCCAGCAAGACCATCCGGGGACTCCAGGAGACCCAGTACTTC.